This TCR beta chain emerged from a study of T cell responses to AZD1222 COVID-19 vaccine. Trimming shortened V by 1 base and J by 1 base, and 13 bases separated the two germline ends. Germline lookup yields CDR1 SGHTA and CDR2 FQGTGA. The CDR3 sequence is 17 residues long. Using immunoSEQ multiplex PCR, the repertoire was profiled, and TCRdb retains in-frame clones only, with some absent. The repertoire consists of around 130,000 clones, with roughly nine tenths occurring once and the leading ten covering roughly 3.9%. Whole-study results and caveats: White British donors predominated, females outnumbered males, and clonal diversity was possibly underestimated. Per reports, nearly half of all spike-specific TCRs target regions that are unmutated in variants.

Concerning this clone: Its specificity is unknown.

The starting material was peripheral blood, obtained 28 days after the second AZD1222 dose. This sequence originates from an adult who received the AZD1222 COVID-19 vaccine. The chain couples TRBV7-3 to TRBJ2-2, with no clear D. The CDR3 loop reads CASSLNHLRGNTGELFF. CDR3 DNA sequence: TGTGCCAGCAGCTTAAATCACCTTCGAGGGAACACCGGGGAGCTGTTTTTT.